This T cell receptor beta chain comes out of a study of shared clonotypes between healthy human individuals. Sequencing used immunoSEQ multiplex PCR; TCRdb keeps in-frame clones, though not all of them. The sample contains hundreds of thousands of clones, around 72% of which appear only once. Germline-derived CDR1 and CDR2 are MGHRA and YSYEKL. The CDR3 length is 16 residues. Trimming cost V 0 bases and J 1 base, with 11 bases left between them. The chain joins TRBV4-1 to TRBJ2-3, with D unclear. The receptor's source is a woman in her 30s in good health. Sequenced sample: memory CD4+ T cells sorted from blood. Described subset: CD45RA-negative fraction. CDR3 sequence (DNA): TGCGCCAGCAGCCAAGATGGAGTCTGGGGCACAGATACGCAGTATTTT. This sequence encodes CASSQDGVWGTDTQYF.